This entry features one T cell receptor beta chain sequence. The data originate from a study of blood T cell repertoires in COVID-19. Only in-frame clones appear in the TCRdb table, and some are missing; sequencing was by immunoSEQ multiplex PCR. Among around 100,000 clones listed, around 93% were seen once. The CDR3 loop spans 13 amino acids. Trimming removed 4 bases from V and 6 bases from J, with 9 bases in between. CDR1 is MNHEY and CDR2 is SMNVEV in the germline V gene (reference sequence). The clonotype comes from a man in his forties or fifties with acute or convalescent COVID-19. The V call is TRBV27, the J call TRBJ2-2; perhaps TRBD1 as D (5 bases). Sequencing was performed on peripheral blood. DNA for the CDR3: TGTGCCAGCAGTTATCAAGGGGCCGGGGAGCTGTTTTTT. Translation gives CASSYQGAGELFF.